These T cell receptor beta chains were read from a single sample in a study of response to subunit inactivated influenza vaccine. TCRdb fed the RT-PCR reads into MiXCR, producing one record per CDR3 protein. The data contain hundreds of thousands of distinct CDR3 sequences, 15% to 19% of them singletons. The sample consisted of PBMCs from blood, taken 11 to 12 days after vaccination. All receptors come from a man aged 50-60 years who received an inactivated influenza vaccine. CDR3s include the opening cysteine and the closing phenylalanine or tryptophan. The D gene is left open where the match is weak. Some rows have no size entry. The others give once, few or many, or a class for an expanded clone.

size	D	J	V	CDR3	DNA
many	TRBD2	TRBJ2-5	TRBV6-2/TRBV6-3	CASSWTSGSQETQYF	TGTGCCAGCAGTTGGACTAGCGGGAGCCAAGAGACCCAGTACTTC
few	TRBD2	TRBJ2-3	TRBV30	CAWSVGTSGSTDTQYF	TGTGCCTGGAGTGTTGGGACTAGCGGAAGCACAGATACGCAGTATTTT
many	NA	TRBJ2-3	TRBV7-2	CASSFWGSTDTQYF	TGTGCCAGCAGCTTTTGGGGTAGCACAGATACGCAGTATTTT
NA	NA	TRBJ2-5	TRBV6-5	CASSYLPRTGTQYF	TGTGCCAGCAGTTACCTACCGAGGACCGGGACCCAGTACTTC
few	TRBD2	TRBJ2-1	TRBV7-6	CASSRGLAGGNNEQFF	TGTGCCAGCAGCCGCGGACTAGCGGGAGGAAACAATGAGCAGTTCTTC
many	NA	TRBJ2-3	TRBV5-1	CASSLDHGRLFPNTQYF	TGCGCCAGCAGCTTGGATCACGGACGGCTTTTCCCAAATACGCAGTATTTT
many	TRBD1	TRBJ1-1	TRBV27	CASSFPRGRVMNTEAFF	TGTGCCAGCAGTTTCCCCAGGGGGCGAGTGATGAACACTGAAGCTTTCTTT
NA	NA	TRBJ1-5	TRBV5-1	CASSRDGIGNQPQHF	TGCGCCAGCAGCCGGGATGGCATCGGCAATCAGCCCCAGCATTTT
many	NA	TRBJ2-7	TRBV28	CASRKKGAGTYEQYF	TGTGCCAGCAGGAAAAAAGGAGCAGGAACCTACGAGCAGTACTTC
few	TRBD1	TRBJ2-1	TRBV12-3/TRBV12-4	CASRKTGSHNEQFF	TGTGCCAGCAGGAAGACAGGGTCCCACAATGAGCAGTTCTTC
NA	NA	TRBJ2-1	TRBV21-1	CASSKEIAGSSYNEQFF	TGTGCCAGCAGCAAAGAAATAGCGGGGAGCTCCTACAATGAGCAGTTCTTC
NA	NA	TRBJ1-4	TRBV6-5	CASSYSQSKEKLFF	TGTGCCAGCAGTTACTCACAGTCGAAGGAAAAACTGTTTTTT
NA	TRBD1	TRBJ2-1	TRBV24-1	CATSDQDRDSYNEQFF	TGTGCCACCAGTGACCAAGACAGGGATTCCTACAATGAGCAGTTCTTC
NA	TRBD1	TRBJ2-7	TRBV5-1	CASRSGQGGHEQYF	TGCGCCAGCAGGTCGGGACAGGGAGGTCACGAGCAGTACTTC
NA	TRBD2	TRBJ2-7	TRBV20-1	CSARPFGVGLAGEYF	TGCAGTGCTAGACCCTTTGGGGTTGGACTAGCGGGGGAGTACTTC
few	NA	TRBJ2-3	TRBV29-1	CSVEGTPQLYTDTQYF	TGCAGCGTGGAAGGGACACCGCAACTATACACAGATACGCAGTATTTT
NA	NA	TRBJ2-1	TRBV9	CASRVGPLLGEQFF	TGTGCCAGCAGAGTGGGGCCCCTCCTTGGAGAGCAGTTCTTC
few	NA	TRBJ1-1	TRBV7-2	CASSLFPNTEAFF	TGTGCCAGCAGCTTATTTCCGAACACTGAAGCTTTCTTT
NA	NA	TRBJ2-7	TRBV11-2	CASSLGQTNYEQYF	TGTGCCAGCAGCTTAGGGCAGACCAACTACGAGCAGTACTTC
few	TRBD1	TRBJ2-5	TRBV20-1	CSARLRGLETQYF	TGCAGTGCTAGACTCAGGGGGCTTGAGACCCAGTACTTC
NA	NA	TRBJ1-1	TRBV6-6	CASSYSIAEAFF	TGTGCCAGCAGTTACAGTATCGCTGAAGCTTTCTTT
few	NA	TRBJ2-6	TRBV27	CASSSLGAGANVLTF	TGTGCCAGCAGTTCCCTCGGGGCTGGGGCCAACGTCCTGACTTTC
few	NA	TRBJ2-2	TRBV27	CASRVQGGSGELFF	TGTGCCAGCAGGGTCCAGGGTGGGTCCGGGGAGCTGTTTTTT
few	NA	TRBJ2-4	TRBV29-1	CSVARASTQYF	TGCAGCGTTGCCAGGGCATCCACCCAGTACTTC
NA	NA	TRBJ2-2	TRBV18	CASSTSGAGELFF	TGTGCCAGCTCGACGAGCGGAGCCGGGGAGCTGTTTTTT
many	TRBD1	TRBJ2-1	TRBV12-3/TRBV12-4	CASSLGTGFGEQFF	TGTGCCAGCAGTTTAGGGACAGGGTTTGGGGAGCAGTTCTTC
NA	NA	TRBJ2-7	TRBV25-1	CASRLGQRYEQYF	TGTGCCAGCAGATTGGGCCAGCGCTACGAGCAGTACTTC
few	NA	TRBJ1-5	TRBV24-1	CATSDGGWGGQPQHF	TGTGCCACCAGTGATGGGGGGTGGGGCGGTCAGCCCCAGCATTTT
NA	NA	TRBJ2-2	TRBV20-1	CSARGIYTGELFF	TGCAGTGCTAGAGGGATTTACACCGGGGAGCTGTTTTTT
NA	TRBD1	TRBJ1-5	TRBV12-3/TRBV12-4	CASSPPQTGSPPPQHF	TGTGCCAGCAGCCCCCCGCAGACAGGGTCTCCTCCGCCCCAGCATTTT
few	NA	TRBJ2-7	TRBV20-1	CSASPSLGSFSYEQYF	TGCAGTGCTAGTCCTAGCCTGGGATCTTTCTCCTACGAGCAGTACTTC